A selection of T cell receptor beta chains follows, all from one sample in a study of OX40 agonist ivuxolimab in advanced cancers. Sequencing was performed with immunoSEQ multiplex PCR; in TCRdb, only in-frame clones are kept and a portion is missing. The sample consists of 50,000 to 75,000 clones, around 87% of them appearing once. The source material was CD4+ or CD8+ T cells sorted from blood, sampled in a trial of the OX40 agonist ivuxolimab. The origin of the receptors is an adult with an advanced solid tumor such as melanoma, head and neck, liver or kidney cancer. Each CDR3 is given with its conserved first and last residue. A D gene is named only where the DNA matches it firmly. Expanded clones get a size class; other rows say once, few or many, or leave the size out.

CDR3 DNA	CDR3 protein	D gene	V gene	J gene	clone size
TGTGCCAGCACGGGGGACGGATTATCCTACGAGCAGTACTTC	CASTGDGLSYEQYF	-	TRBV7-9	TRBJ2-7	-
TGTGCCAGCAGCTTCGAACAGCGCCCTAATGAAAAACTGTTTTTT	CASSFEQRPNEKLFF	-	TRBV11-2	TRBJ1-4	-
TGCGCCAGCAGCTTGGGAGGGAACCAAGAGACCCAGTACTTC	CASSLGGNQETQYF	-	TRBV5-1	TRBJ2-5	-
TGTGCCAGCAGCGCCTCACCAGGGGCCTTAGATACGCAGTATTTT	CASSASPGALDTQYF	-	TRBV9	TRBJ2-3	-
TGCGCCAGCAGCCAAGTAGGGAACACTGAAGCTTTCTTT	CASSQVGNTEAFF	-	TRBV4-1	TRBJ1-1	-
TGCGCCAGCAGCCCGGTAATGGGGCACACTGAAGCTTTCTTT	CASSPVMGHTEAFF	-	TRBV5-1	TRBJ1-1	-
TGTGCCAGCAGTGAGACAGGAGATTATTCACCCCTCCACTTT	CASSETGDYSPLHF	-	TRBV6-1	TRBJ1-6	-
TGTGCCAGTATGGTGACTAGCTCCCCAACCGATGAGCAGTTCTTC	CASMVTSSPTDEQFF	TRBD2	TRBV19	TRBJ2-1	-
TGTGCCAGCCAGCTCATGAACACTGAAGCTTTCTTT	CASQLMNTEAFF	-	TRBV6-1	TRBJ1-1	-
TGTGCCAGCAAGACAGGGGTGTATCCCTACGAGCAGTACTTC	CASKTGVYPYEQYF	TRBD1	TRBV27	TRBJ2-7	-
TGCGCCAGCAGCTTGACCGGGACCTATCGGGCAGATACGCAGTATTTT	CASSLTGTYRADTQYF	-	TRBV5-1	TRBJ2-3	-
TGTGCCAGCAGCTTAGTGTGGGGGGAAAGCTCCTACGAGCAGTACTTC	CASSLVWGESSYEQYF	-	TRBV7-6	TRBJ2-7	few
TGTGCCAGCAGTTTACCGGGGTCTGGGGCCAACGTCCTGACTTTC	CASSLPGSGANVLTF	-	TRBV27	TRBJ2-6	-
TGTGCCAGCAGCCCACGGGTGACTGAAACTAGCACAGATACGCAGTATTTT	CASSPRVTETSTDTQYF	-	TRBV7-9	TRBJ2-3	once
TGTGCCAGTAGTATGGGGCAGAAGGGGAGCAATGAGCAGTTCTTC	CASSMGQKGSNEQFF	-	TRBV19	TRBJ2-1	-
TGTGCCAGCAGATTCCGGGACCCTGGGTCACCCCTCCACTTT	CASRFRDPGSPLHF	-	TRBV6-1	TRBJ1-6	-
TGTGCCGCAGGACGGGGGTCCTACAATGAGCAGTTCTTC	CAAGRGSYNEQFF	-	TRBV27	TRBJ2-1	-
TGTGCCAGCAGCTTATCTTGGGGACAGCCCCAGCATTTT	CASSLSWGQPQHF	-	TRBV7-2	TRBJ1-5	few
TGTGCCAGCAGTTTGGTGACAGGGGTAACCTACGAGCAGTACTTC	CASSLVTGVTYEQYF	TRBD1	TRBV28	TRBJ2-7	-
TGTGCCAGCAGACTCCGGGACAGGGCCTATAGCAATCAGCCCCAGCATTTT	CASRLRDRAYSNQPQHF	TRBD1	TRBV6-4	TRBJ1-5	once
TGTGCCTTGTCCCGGATTAAGTACGAGCAGTACTTC	CALSRIKYEQYF	-	TRBV30	TRBJ2-7	-
TGCGCCAGCAGTGAGTCGTCCGCAGATCCCCAAGAGACCCAGTACTTC	CASSESSADPQETQYF	-	TRBV10-1	TRBJ2-5	-
TGCAGCAACCGGGACAGGGGGCTCAATGAGCAGTTCTTC	CSNRDRGLNEQFF	TRBD1	TRBV29-1	TRBJ2-1	-
TGTGCCAGCAGCCCACAGGGTAACTATGGCTACACCTTC	CASSPQGNYGYTF	-	TRBV14	TRBJ1-2	-
TGTGCCTGGAGTGTATACATGGGGTATGAGCAGTTCTTC	CAWSVYMGYEQFF	-	TRBV30	TRBJ2-1	-
TGTGCCAGCAGCCTGGGGACTGCCAGGGACATTCAGTACTTC	CASSLGTARDIQYF	-	TRBV4-2	TRBJ2-4	few
TGTGCCAGCAGCCCTACTAGCGGGAGTTTTCATGAGCAGTTCTTC	CASSPTSGSFHEQFF	TRBD2	TRBV7-9	TRBJ2-1	-
TGTGCCAGCAGCAGTGATACGGGGTACAATGAGCAGTTCTTC	CASSSDTGYNEQFF	-	TRBV7-8	TRBJ2-1	-
TGTGCCAGCAGAGACGACAACTCCTACGAGCAGTACTTC	CASRDDNSYEQYF	-	TRBV27	TRBJ2-7	-
TGTGCCAGCAGCTTGGAGCCCACAGATACGCAGTATTTT	CASSLEPTDTQYF	-	TRBV5-8	TRBJ2-3	-
TGTGCCAGCAGCACGAAATCTGCGAACACCGGGGAGCTGTTTTTT	CASSTKSANTGELFF	-	TRBV4-2	TRBJ2-2	-
TGTGCCAGCAGCTTAAGGATAAACTACGAGCAGTACTTC	CASSLRINYEQYF	-	TRBV7-8	TRBJ2-7	once
TGTGCCAGCAGCCGCCGGGACAGGGGTTCTGGAAACACCATATATTTT	CASSRRDRGSGNTIYF	TRBD1	TRBV7-8	TRBJ1-3	-
TGTGCCAGCAGTTTCGTTACTGGGGCCAACGTCCTGACTTTC	CASSFVTGANVLTF	-	TRBV28	TRBJ2-6	-
TGCAGCGTGACGCCCTTGACTAGCGGGATTTGGGTTGGGGAGACCCAGTACTTC	CSVTPLTSGIWVGETQYF	TRBD2	TRBV29-1	TRBJ2-5	-
TGTGCCAGCAGTTACGGACAGGAGGTTAACTATGGCTACACCTTC	CASSYGQEVNYGYTF	TRBD1	TRBV6-6	TRBJ1-2	-
TGCAGCGTTGAAGTGATCGACAGGGCTCTGAACACTGAAGCTTTCTTT	CSVEVIDRALNTEAFF	TRBD1	TRBV29-1	TRBJ1-1	-
TGTGCCACCAGCAGAGACGGCACAGATACGCAGTATTTT	CATSRDGTDTQYF	-	TRBV15	TRBJ2-3	-
TGTGCCAGCAGCTCAGGGAACACAGATACGCAGTATTTT	CASSSGNTDTQYF	-	TRBV7-9	TRBJ2-3	-
TGTGCCAGCAGCTTGCACAGCCCAGATACGCAGTATTTT	CASSLHSPDTQYF	-	TRBV5-4	TRBJ2-3	-
TGTGCCAGCAGCCCCCTCCTACCCAGCCGGGACAGGGGCCGGCAGACCCAGTACTTC	CASSPLLPSRDRGRQTQYF	TRBD1	TRBV11-2	TRBJ2-5	-
TGTGCCAGCAGTGACGTAGATACGCAGTATTTT	CASSDVDTQYF	-	TRBV25-1	TRBJ2-3	-
TGTGCCAGCTCACCACCGGACAGCCCCCTTTTGAACACCGGGGAGCTGTTTTTT	CASSPPDSPLLNTGELFF	-	TRBV18	TRBJ2-2	-